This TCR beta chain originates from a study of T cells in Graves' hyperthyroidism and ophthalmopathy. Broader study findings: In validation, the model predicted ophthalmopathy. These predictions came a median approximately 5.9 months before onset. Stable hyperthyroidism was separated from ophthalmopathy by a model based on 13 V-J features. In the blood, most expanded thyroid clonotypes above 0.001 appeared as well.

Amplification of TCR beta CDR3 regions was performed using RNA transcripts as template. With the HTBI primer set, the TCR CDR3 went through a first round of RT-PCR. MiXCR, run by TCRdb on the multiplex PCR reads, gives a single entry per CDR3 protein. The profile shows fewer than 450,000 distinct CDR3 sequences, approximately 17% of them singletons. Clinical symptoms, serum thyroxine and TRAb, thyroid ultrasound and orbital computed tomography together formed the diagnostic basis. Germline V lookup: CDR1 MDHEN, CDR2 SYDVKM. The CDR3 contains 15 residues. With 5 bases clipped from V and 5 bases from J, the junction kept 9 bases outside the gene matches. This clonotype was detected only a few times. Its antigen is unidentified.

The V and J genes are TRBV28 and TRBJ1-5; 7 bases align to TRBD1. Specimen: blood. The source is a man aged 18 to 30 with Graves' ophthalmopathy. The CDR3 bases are TGTGCCAGCAGTCCCCCGAGGGGGCCCGATCAGCCCCAGCATTTT. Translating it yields CASSPPRGPDQPQHF.